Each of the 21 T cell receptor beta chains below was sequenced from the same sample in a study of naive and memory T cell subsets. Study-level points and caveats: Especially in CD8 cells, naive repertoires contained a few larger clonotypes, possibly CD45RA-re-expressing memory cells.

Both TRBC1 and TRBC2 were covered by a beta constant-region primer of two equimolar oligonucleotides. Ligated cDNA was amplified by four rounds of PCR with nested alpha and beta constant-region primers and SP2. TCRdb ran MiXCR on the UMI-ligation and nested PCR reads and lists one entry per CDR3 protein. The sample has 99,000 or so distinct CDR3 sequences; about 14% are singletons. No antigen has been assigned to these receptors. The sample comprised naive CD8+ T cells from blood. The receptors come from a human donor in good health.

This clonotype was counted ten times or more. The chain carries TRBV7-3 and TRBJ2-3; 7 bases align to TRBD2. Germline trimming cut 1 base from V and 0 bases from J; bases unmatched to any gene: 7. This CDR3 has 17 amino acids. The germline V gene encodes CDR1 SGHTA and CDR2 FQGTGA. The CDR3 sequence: CASSLRASGSSTDTQYF. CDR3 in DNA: TGTGCCAGCAGCTTAAGGGCTAGCGGAAGCAGCACAGATACGCAGTATTTT.

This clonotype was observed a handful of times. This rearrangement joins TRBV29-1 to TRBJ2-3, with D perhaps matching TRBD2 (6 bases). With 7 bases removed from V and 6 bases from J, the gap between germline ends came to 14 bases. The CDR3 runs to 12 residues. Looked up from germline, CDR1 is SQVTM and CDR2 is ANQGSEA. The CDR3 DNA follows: TGCAGCGGGGGACTCACGGGGGATACGCAGTATTTT. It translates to CSGGLTGDTQYF.

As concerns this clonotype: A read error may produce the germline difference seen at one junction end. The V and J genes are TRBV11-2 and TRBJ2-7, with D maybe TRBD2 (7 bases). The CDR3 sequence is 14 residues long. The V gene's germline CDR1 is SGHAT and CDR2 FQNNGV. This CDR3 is CASSGSERGGLVGF. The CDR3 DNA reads TGTGCCAGCAGCGGCTCTGAGAGGGGGGGTCTCGTCGGCTTC.

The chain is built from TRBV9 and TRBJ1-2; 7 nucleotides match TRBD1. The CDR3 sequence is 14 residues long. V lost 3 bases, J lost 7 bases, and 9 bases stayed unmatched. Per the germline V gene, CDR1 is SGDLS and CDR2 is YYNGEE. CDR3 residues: CASSEGGQLPGYTF. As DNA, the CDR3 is TGTGCCAGCAGCGAGGGGGGACAGTTACCTGGCTACACCTTC.

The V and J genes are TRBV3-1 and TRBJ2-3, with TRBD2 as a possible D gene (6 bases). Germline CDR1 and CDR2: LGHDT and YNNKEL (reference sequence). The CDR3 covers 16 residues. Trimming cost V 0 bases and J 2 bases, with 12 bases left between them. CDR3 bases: TGTGCCAGCAGCCAAGAAATTAGCGGTACCACAGATACGCAGTATTTT. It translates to CASSQEISGTTDTQYF.

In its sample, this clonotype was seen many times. For the CDR3, the DNA is TGTGCCATCAGTGAGTCCGAAGGTACCGAGCAGTACTTC. Protein: CAISESEGTEQYF. The J gene is TRBJ2-7, the V gene TRBV10-3; D not resolved. The CDR3 is 13 residues long. Trimming stripped 0 bases from V and 6 bases from J, with 9 bases between. From germline, CDR1 is ENHRY and CDR2 SYGVKD.

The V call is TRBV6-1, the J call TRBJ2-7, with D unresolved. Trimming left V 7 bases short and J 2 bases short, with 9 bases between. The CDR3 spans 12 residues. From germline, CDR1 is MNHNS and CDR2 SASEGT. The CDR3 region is CASIGQTYEQYF. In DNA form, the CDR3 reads TGTGCCAGCATCGGGCAGACCTACGAGCAGTACTTC.

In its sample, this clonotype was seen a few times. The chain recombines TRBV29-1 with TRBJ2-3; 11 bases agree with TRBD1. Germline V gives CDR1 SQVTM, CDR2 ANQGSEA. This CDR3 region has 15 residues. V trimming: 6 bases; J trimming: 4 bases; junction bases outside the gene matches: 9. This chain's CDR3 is CSVAGTGGVADTQYF. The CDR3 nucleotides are TGCAGCGTGGCCGGGACAGGGGGGGTTGCAGATACGCAGTATTTT.

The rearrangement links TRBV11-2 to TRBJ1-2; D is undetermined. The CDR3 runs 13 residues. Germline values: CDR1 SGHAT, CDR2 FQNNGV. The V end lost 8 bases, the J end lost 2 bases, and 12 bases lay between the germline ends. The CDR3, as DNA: TGTGCCAGCTGGTACCAGCTGAACTATGGCTACACCTTC. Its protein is CASWYQLNYGYTF.

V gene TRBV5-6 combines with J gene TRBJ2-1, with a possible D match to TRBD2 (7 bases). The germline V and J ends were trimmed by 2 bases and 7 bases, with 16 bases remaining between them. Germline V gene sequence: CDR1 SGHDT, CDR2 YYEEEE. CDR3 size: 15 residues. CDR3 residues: CASSLGGGVRNEQFF. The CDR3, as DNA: TGTGCCAGCAGCTTAGGGGGGGGCGTGAGGAATGAGCAGTTCTTC. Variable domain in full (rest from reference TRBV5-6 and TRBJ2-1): DAGVTQSPTHLIKTRGQQVTLRCSPKSGHDTVSWYQQALGQGPQFIFQYYEEEERQRGNFPDRFSGHQFPNYSSELNVNALLLGDSALYLCASSLGGGVRNEQFFGPGTRLTVL.

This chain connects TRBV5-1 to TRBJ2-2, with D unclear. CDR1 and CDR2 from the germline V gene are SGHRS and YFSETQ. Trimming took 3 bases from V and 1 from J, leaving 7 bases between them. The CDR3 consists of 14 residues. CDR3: CASSSHQNTGELFF. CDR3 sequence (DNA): TGCGCCAGCAGCTCTCACCAGAACACCGGGGAGCTGTTTTTT.

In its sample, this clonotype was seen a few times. The CDR3 DNA is TGCGCCAGCAGCCAAGGACCAGACACAGATACGCAGTATTTT. As protein: CASSQGPDTDTQYF. The V gene is TRBV4-3, the J gene TRBJ2-3; no firm D call. V was clipped by 1 base and J by 2 bases, with 7 bases between them. This CDR3 region has 14 residues. CDR1 LGHNA and CDR2 YSLEER come from the germline V gene.

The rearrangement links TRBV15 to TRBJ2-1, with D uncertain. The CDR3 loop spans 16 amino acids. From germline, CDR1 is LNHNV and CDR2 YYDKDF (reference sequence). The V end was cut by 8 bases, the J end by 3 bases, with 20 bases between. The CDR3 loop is CATRPGVPSVYNEQFF. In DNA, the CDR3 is TGTGCCACCCGACCCGGAGTACCTTCCGTCTACAATGAGCAGTTCTTC.

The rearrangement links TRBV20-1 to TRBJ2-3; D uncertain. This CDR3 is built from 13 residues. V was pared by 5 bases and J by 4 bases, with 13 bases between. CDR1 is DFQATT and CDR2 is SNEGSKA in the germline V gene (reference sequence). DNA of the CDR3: TGCAGTGCTCACGCAAGCCGTGCAGATACGCAGTATTTT. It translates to CSAHASRADTQYF.

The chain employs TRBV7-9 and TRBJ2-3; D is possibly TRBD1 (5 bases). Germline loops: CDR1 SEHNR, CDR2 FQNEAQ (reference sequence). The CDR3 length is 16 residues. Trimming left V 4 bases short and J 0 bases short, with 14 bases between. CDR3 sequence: CASSWHVDTSTDTQYF. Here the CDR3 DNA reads TGTGCCAGCAGCTGGCACGTGGACACTAGCACAGATACGCAGTATTTT.

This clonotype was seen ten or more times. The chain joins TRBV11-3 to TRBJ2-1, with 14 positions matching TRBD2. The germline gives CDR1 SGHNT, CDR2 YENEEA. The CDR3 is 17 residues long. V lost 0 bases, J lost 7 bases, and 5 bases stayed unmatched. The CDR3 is CASSLEAWTSGRNEQFF. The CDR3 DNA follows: TGTGCCAGCAGCTTAGAGGCCTGGACTAGCGGGAGGAATGAGCAGTTCTTC.

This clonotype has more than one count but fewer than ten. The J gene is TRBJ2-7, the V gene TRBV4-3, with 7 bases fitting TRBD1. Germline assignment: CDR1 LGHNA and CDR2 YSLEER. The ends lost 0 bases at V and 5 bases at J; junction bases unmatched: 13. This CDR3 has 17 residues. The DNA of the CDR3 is TGCGCCAGCAGCCAAGATCTAGGACAGGCCGGCCTCCACGAGCAGTACTTC. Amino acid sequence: CASSQDLGQAGLHEQYF.

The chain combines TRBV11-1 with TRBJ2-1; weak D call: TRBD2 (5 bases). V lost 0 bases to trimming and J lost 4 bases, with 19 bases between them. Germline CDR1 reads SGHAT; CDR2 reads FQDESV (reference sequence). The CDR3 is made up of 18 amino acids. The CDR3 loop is CASSLATSGLTGYNEQFF. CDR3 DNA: TGTGCCAGCAGCTTAGCGACATCGGGTTTGACGGGATACAATGAGCAGTTCTTC.

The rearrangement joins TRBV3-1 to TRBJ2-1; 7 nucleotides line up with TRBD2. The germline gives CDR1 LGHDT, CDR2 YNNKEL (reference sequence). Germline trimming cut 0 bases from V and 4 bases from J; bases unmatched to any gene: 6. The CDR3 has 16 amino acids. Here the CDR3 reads CASSQEGTTLYNEQFF. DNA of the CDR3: TGTGCCAGCAGCCAAGAAGGGACTACCTTATACAATGAGCAGTTCTTC.

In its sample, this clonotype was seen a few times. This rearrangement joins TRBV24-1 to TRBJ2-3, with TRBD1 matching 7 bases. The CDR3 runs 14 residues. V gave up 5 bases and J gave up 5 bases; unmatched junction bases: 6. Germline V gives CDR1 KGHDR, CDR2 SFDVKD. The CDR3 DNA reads TGTGCCACCAGTGGGACAGGATCAAAAGATACGCAGTATTTT. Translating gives CATSGTGSKDTQYF.

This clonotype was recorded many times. CDR3 residues: CASSLHLAGGTDTQYF. The DNA for the CDR3 is TGTGCCAGCAGCTTACATCTAGCGGGGGGCACAGATACGCAGTATTTT. The V call is TRBV7-3, the J call TRBJ2-3; 10 nucleotides match TRBD2. The ends lost 2 bases at V and 1 base at J; junction bases unmatched: 3. This CDR3 has 16 residues. Germline loops: CDR1 SGHTA, CDR2 FQGTGA.